This T cell receptor beta chain is from a study of T cell responses to AZD1222 COVID-19 vaccine. The CDR3 spans 14 residues. V lost 5 bases to trimming and J lost 6 bases; unmatched junction nucleotides: 8. Looked up from germline, CDR1 is KGHSH and CDR2 is LQKENI. Measured with immunoSEQ multiplex PCR; TCRdb has only the in-frame clones, and not every one. The sample shows 66,000 or so clones, 87% of them seen only once. Specimen: peripheral blood, collected on day 0 of AZD1222 vaccination. The chain carries TRBV18 and TRBJ1-2, with 8 bases fitting TRBD1. This receptor was identified in an adult in good health. CDR3 region: CASSATQGADGYTF. CDR3 bases: TGTGCCAGCTCAGCAACTCAGGGGGCGGATGGCTACACCTTC.